These 27 T cell receptor beta chains originate from one sample sequenced in a study of blood T cell repertoires in COVID-19. The repertoire was sequenced with immunoSEQ multiplex PCR; TCRdb's copy has only in-frame clones and lacks some. Of roughly 47,000 clones detected, over 75% appear once; the ten largest clones hold roughly 34%. Sequencing used peripheral blood. These receptor sequences come from a woman of 80 years or more with COVID-19, enrolled during active disease.

This sequence joins TRBV7-9 and TRBJ1-2, with D possibly TRBD1 on 6 matching bases. Germline-derived CDR1 and CDR2 are SEHNR and FQNEAQ (reference sequence). The CDR3 contains 14 residues. Trimming took off 2 bases at V and 3 bases at J, with 10 bases between the two ends. The CDR3 DNA follows: TGTGCCAGCAGCTTAAGGGGGACGGACTATGGCTACACCTTC. Translating it yields CASSLRGTDYGYTF.

The chain combines TRBV5-6 with TRBJ1-2; no clear D gene. The CDR3 has 15 amino acids. Germline CDR1 SGHDT, CDR2 YYEEEE. Trimming pared 1 base from V and 4 bases from J, leaving 14 bases between. The CDR3 loop is CASSLSPSGGYGYTF. CDR3 in DNA: TGTGCCAGCAGCTTGTCGCCCTCCGGCGGCTATGGCTACACCTTC.

J is TRBJ2-2 and V is TRBV7-2; 13 bases map to TRBD2. Germline values: CDR1 SGHTA, CDR2 FQGNSA. This CDR3 has 16 residues. Unmatched junction bases numbered 6, after V lost 5 bases and J lost 6 bases. CDR3 nucleotides: TGTGCCAGCAGCGGGACTAGCGGGGCCGGGGCCGGGGAGCTGTTTTTT. Translated: CASSGTSGAGAGELFF.

The rearrangement uses TRBV11-2 and TRBJ2-2; D perhaps matches TRBD2 (5 bases). From germline, CDR1 is SGHAT and CDR2 FQNNGV. This CDR3 region has 13 residues. V lost 1 base, J lost 11 bases, and 11 bases lay in between. As DNA, the CDR3 is TGTGCCAGCAGCTTAGTAAGGACGGGAGAGCTGTTTTTT. It yields the protein CASSLVRTGELFF.

This rearrangement joins TRBV5-1 to TRBJ2-1, with no clear D. Looked up from germline, CDR1 is SGHRS and CDR2 is YFSETQ. The V gene lost 0 bases and the J gene lost 5 bases, with 15 bases spanning the gap. This CDR3 comprises 16 residues. CDR3 residues: CASSLGQVTSDNEQFF. CDR3 bases: TGCGCCAGCAGCTTGGGGCAGGTGACATCGGACAATGAGCAGTTCTTC.

This clone was observed a single time. The CDR3 reads CASSAFPGTSGDTGELFF. In DNA form, the CDR3 reads TGTGCCAGCAGTGCCTTTCCCGGGACTAGCGGCGACACCGGGGAGCTGTTTTTT. This chain connects TRBV6-1 to TRBJ2-2; TRBD2 matches at 11 bases. Germline V CDR1 and CDR2: MNHNS, SASEGT. J gave up 3 bases and V 4 bases, and 10 bases lay outside the gene matches. The CDR3 spans 18 residues.

This clone was picked up a small number of times. V usage is TRBV5-1 and J usage is TRBJ1-2, with TRBD1 matching 10 bases. The CDR3 runs to 14 residues. Looked up from germline, CDR1 is SGHRS and CDR2 is YFSETQ. The junction had 0 bases not matched to a gene; V was cut back by 0 bases and J by 4 bases. This CDR3 reads CASSLGTGGYGYTF. The CDR3 DNA is TGCGCCAGCAGCTTGGGGACAGGGGGCTATGGCTACACCTTC.

This chain connects TRBV6-2 or TRBV6-3 to TRBJ2-5; D might be TRBD1 (5 bases). The CDR3 length is 12 residues. CDR1 and CDR2 from the germline V gene are MNHEY and SVGEGT. Trimming removed 4 bases at V and 5 bases at J, with 8 bases between. The CDR3 coding sequence is TGTGCCAGCAGTTTTTCAGGGGAGACCCAGTACTTC. Its translation: CASSFSGETQYF.

The chain combines TRBV18 with TRBJ2-1, with TRBD1 matching over 11 bases. Germline lookup yields CDR1 KGHSH and CDR2 LQKENI. Losses at the gene ends were 4 bases for V and 5 bases for J; bases not matched to a gene: 1. The CDR3 contains 14 residues. The CDR3 spells CASSRTGGHNEQFF. DNA of the CDR3: TGTGCCAGCTCACGGACAGGGGGCCACAATGAGCAGTTCTTC.

This rearrangement joins TRBV28 to TRBJ2-1; 7 positions agree with TRBD1. This CDR3 is built from 15 residues. The germline CDR1 and CDR2 sequences are MDHEN and SYDVKM. J gave up 5 bases and V 5 bases, and 9 bases lay outside the gene matches. CDR3: CASSESGQGDNEQFF. CDR3 nucleotide sequence: TGTGCCAGCAGTGAAAGTGGGCAGGGGGACAATGAGCAGTTCTTC.

This chain uses TRBV14 with TRBJ2-7; TRBD2 matches 7 bases. After removal of 2 bases from V and 2 bases from J, the junction contained 6 bases not matched to a gene. This CDR3 has 15 amino acids. Per the germline V gene, CDR1 is SGHDN and CDR2 is FVKESK. The CDR3, as DNA: TGTGCCAGCAGCCAATGGGAGGGCCTCCCCTACGAGCAGTACTTC. This codes for CASSQWEGLPYEQYF.

The chain joins TRBV9 to TRBJ2-1, with D possibly being TRBD2 (6 bases). The V gene lost 4 bases and the J gene lost 6 bases, with 20 bases spanning the gap. The CDR3 has 16 residues. Germline-derived CDR1 and CDR2 are SGDLS and YYNGEE. CDR3 amino acids: CASSPGGGAYGNEQFF. CDR3 nucleotide sequence: TGTGCCAGCAGCCCCGGAGGAGGGGCGTACGGCAATGAGCAGTTCTTC.

This clone appeared once. This chain uses TRBV27 with TRBJ1-4, with 8 bases aligning to TRBD1. V lost 5 bases to trimming and J lost 7 bases; unmatched junction nucleotides: 6. Germline CDR1 is MNHEY and CDR2 is SMNVEV (reference sequence). This CDR3 has 14 residues. The CDR3 bases are TGTGCCAGCAGTCCCGGGACAGGTGGTGAAAAACTGTTTTTT. Protein sequence: CASSPGTGGEKLFF.

This clone has a single count. The CDR3 DNA sequence: TGTGCCAGCAGCTTTGGATGGGCCTCCTACAATGAGCAGTTCTTC. It is translated as CASSFGWASYNEQFF. The chain uses TRBV11-1 and TRBJ2-1, with unresolved D. The CDR3 consists of 15 residues. The V and J ends lost 3 bases and 0 bases respectively, with 9 bases between them. Germline loops: CDR1 SGHAT, CDR2 FQDESV (reference sequence).

This clone has just one count. The chain uses TRBV6-4 and TRBJ2-1; the match to TRBD2 covers 12 bases. The CDR3 totals 21 residues. Germline trimming cut 6 bases from V and 3 bases from J; bases unmatched to any gene: 21. CDR1 and CDR2 (germline): MRHNA, SNTAGT. CDR3 nucleotides: TGTGCCAGCAGAGACGTTAGTTGGTCTAGCGGGGGGGCAAGAGACTACAATGAGCAGTTCTTC. Translation: CASRDVSWSSGGARDYNEQFF.

CDR3 coding DNA: TGCGCCAGCAGCACCCAAGGACAGGGCTTTGATACGCAGTATTTT. Amino acid sequence: CASSTQGQGFDTQYF. The rearrangement links TRBV5-1 to TRBJ2-3; 8 nucleotides line up with TRBD1. This CDR3 region has 15 residues. J lost 6 bases, V lost 4 bases, and 10 bases had no gene match. The germline V gene encodes CDR1 SGHRS and CDR2 YFSETQ. The whole variable domain, remainder taken from reference TRBV5-1 and TRBJ2-3, is KAGVTQTPRYLIKTRGQQVTLSCSPISGHRSVSWYQQTPGQGLQFLFEYFSETQRNKGNFPGRFSGRQFSNSRSEMNVSTLELGDSALYLCASSTQGQGFDTQYFGPGTRLTVL.

V gene TRBV2 combines with J gene TRBJ1-5; 7 bases line up with TRBD1. CDR3 length: 16 amino acids. Per germline, CDR1 SNHLY and CDR2 FYNNEI. V lost 5 bases, J lost 4 bases, and 11 bases stayed unmatched. CDR3 sequence reads: CASSRQGTIGNQPQHF. CDR3 nucleotide sequence: TGTGCCAGCAGTCGACAGGGAACGATTGGGAATCAGCCCCAGCATTTT. The full variable domain, in which reference TRBV2 and TRBJ1-5 provide the parts outside the CDR3, is EPEVTQTPSHQVTQMGQEVILRCVPISNHLYFYWYRQILGQKVEFLVSFYNNEISEKSEIFDDQFSVERPDGSNFTLKIRSTKLEDSAMYFCASSRQGTIGNQPQHFGDGTRLSIL.

This clone was counted only a few times. J is TRBJ2-1 and V is TRBV19; 8 nucleotides agree with TRBD2. The CDR3 spans 15 residues. The ends lost 2 bases at V and 7 bases at J; junction bases unmatched: 7. Looked up from germline, CDR1 is LNHDA and CDR2 is SQIVND (reference sequence). Here the CDR3 DNA reads TGTGCCAGTAGTATATTTGGCGGGAGGTCGAATGAGCAGTTCTTC. Amino acids: CASSIFGGRSNEQFF.

The rearrangement uses TRBV7-3 and TRBJ2-2, with 9 bases matching TRBD2. Losses at the gene ends were 7 bases for V and 5 bases for J; bases not matched to a gene: 23. CDR1 is SGHTA and CDR2 is FQGTGA in the germline V gene. This CDR3 has 20 amino acids. CDR3 coding DNA: TGTGCCAGCAACCCCCTGGGCGGGAGGGCCGGGCTCGCAGGAACCGGGGAGCTGTTTTTT. Translation: CASNPLGGRAGLAGTGELFF.

J is TRBJ2-7 and V is TRBV6-6; 9 bases are shared with TRBD2. The CDR3 is made up of 15 amino acids. Losses at the gene ends were 6 bases for V and 2 bases for J; bases not matched to a gene: 8. CDR1 and CDR2 from the germline V gene are MNHNY and SVGAGI (reference sequence). CDR3 nucleotide sequence: TGTGCCAGCAGCAGATCGGGACTAGCTGCCTACGAGCAGTACTTC. Translation: CASSRSGLAAYEQYF.

The chain couples TRBV12-3 or TRBV12-4 to TRBJ1-2, with a tentative D call TRBD1 (6 bases). V was cut by 5 bases and J by 5 bases, with 12 bases left in between. The CDR3 covers 13 residues. CDR3: CASSIGTPYGYTF. The CDR3 DNA follows: TGTGCCAGCAGTATCGGGACACCATATGGCTACACCTTC.

The V call is TRBV7-9, the J call TRBJ1-4, with D unresolved. V was trimmed by 4 bases and J by 2 bases, leaving 11 bases between them. CDR1 is SEHNR, CDR2 FQNEAQ, per germline (reference sequence). The CDR3 spans 15 residues. As DNA, the CDR3 is TGTGCCAGCAGCTCCCTAGGCCCCACTAATGAAAAACTGTTTTTT. Protein product: CASSSLGPTNEKLFF.

V usage is TRBV12-3 or TRBV12-4 and J usage is TRBJ1-3; D is uncertain. The germline V and J ends were trimmed by 5 bases and 7 bases, with 12 bases remaining between them. The CDR3 consists of 13 residues. CDR3 protein: CASSPSGGNTIYF. DNA for the CDR3: TGTGCCAGCAGTCCCAGTGGTGGTAACACCATATATTTT.

The genes are TRBV3-1 (or the pseudogene TRBV3-2) and TRBJ2-3; D remains ambiguous. The CDR3 extends over 13 amino acids. CDR1 is LGHDT and CDR2 is YNNKEL in the germline V gene (reference sequence). V was clipped by 6 bases and J by 1 base, with 8 bases between them. In DNA form, the CDR3 reads TGTGCCAGCAGTTTCCCAGGCACAGATACGCAGTATTTT. Translating it yields CASSFPGTDTQYF.

This clone was counted once. The chain carries TRBV7-9 and TRBJ1-4; the D gene is possibly TRBD1 (6 bases). V was clipped by 5 bases and J by 4 bases, with 14 bases between them. Germline V gene lookup returns CDR1 SEHNR and CDR2 FQNEAQ (reference sequence). The CDR3 sequence is 15 residues long. This chain's CDR3 is CASSTSGVLNEKLFF. DNA of the CDR3: TGTGCCAGCAGCACTTCAGGGGTTCTTAATGAAAAACTGTTTTTT. Using reference TRBV7-9 and TRBJ1-4 for the parts outside the CDR3, the full variable domain is DTGVSQNPRHKITKRGQNVTFRCDPISEHNRLYWYRQTLGQGPEFLTYFQNEAQLEKSRLLSDRFSAERPKGSFSTLEIQRTEQGDSAMYLCASSTSGVLNEKLFFGSGTQLSVL.

As DNA, the CDR3 is TGTGCCAGCAGCGTAGCACTATACACCGGGGAGCTGTTTTTT. Amino acids: CASSVALYTGELFF. The rearrangement links TRBV9 to TRBJ2-2; D is undetermined. The V end was cut by 0 bases, the J end by 3 bases, with 6 bases between. The V gene's germline CDR1 is SGDLS and CDR2 YYNGEE. The CDR3 is made up of 14 amino acids.

The V gene is TRBV15, the J gene TRBJ1-6; D uncertain. CDR3 length equals 14 residues. V was trimmed by 5 bases and J by 0 bases, leaving 5 bases between them. Germline-derived CDR1 and CDR2 are LNHNV and YYDKDF (reference sequence). The CDR3, as DNA: TGTGCCACCAGCTCGAGCTCCTATAATTCACCCCTCCACTTT. It codes for CATSSSSYNSPLHF.